Below are 27 T cell receptor beta chains sequenced from a single sample in a study of shared clonotypes between healthy human individuals. Sequencing used immunoSEQ multiplex PCR; TCRdb keeps in-frame clones, though not all of them. The sample holds roughly 2.1 million clones, 85% to 95% seen once. As defined, naive CD8 cells were CD45RO-negative and positively selected for CCR7, with terminally differentiated effector memory CD45RA+ cells excluded. Input material: naive CD8+ T cells from PBMCs. The origin of the receptors is a man younger than 35 in good health. Some clones in this sample may be carry-over from other donors' samples.

This clone was seen at least ten times. The chain joins TRBV28 to TRBJ2-5; tentatively, D is TRBD1 (6 bases). CDR3 length equals 17 residues. V was shortened by 2 bases and J by 5 bases, with 21 bases between the two germline ends. Germline V gene lookup returns CDR1 MDHEN and CDR2 SYDVKM. DNA of the CDR3: TGTGCCAGCAGTTTAGGCCGGGACACGGACTGGAGCGAGACCCAGTACTTC. It encodes CASSLGRDTDWSETQYF.

This rearrangement joins TRBV7-9 to TRBJ2-1; a weak D match, TRBD1 (8 bases). There are 15 residues in the CDR3. Germline CDR1 reads SEHNR; CDR2 reads FQNEAQ (reference sequence). The V and J ends lost 2 bases and 6 bases respectively, with 14 bases between them. As DNA, the CDR3 is TGTGCCAGCAGCTTACTAAGCGGGACAGGCAATGAGCAGTTCTTC. This translates into CASSLLSGTGNEQFF.

The chain carries TRBV4-1 and TRBJ1-2; D is ambiguous. V gave up 0 bases and J gave up 4 bases, with 12 bases separating them. Germline V CDR1 and CDR2: MGHRA, YSYEKL. The CDR3 contains 15 residues. CDR3: CASSQDRGTLYGYTF. CDR3 in DNA: TGCGCCAGCAGCCAAGATCGAGGAACCCTCTATGGCTACACCTTC.

The chain carries TRBV27 and TRBJ2-3, with TRBD2 as a possible D gene (5 bases). Germline CDR1 is MNHEY and CDR2 is SMNVEV (reference sequence). V was cut by 7 bases and J by 4 bases, with 24 bases left in between. The CDR3 is made up of 17 amino acids. The CDR3, as DNA: TGTGCCAGCATCCAAAGGACCGGGATTGGGCGATCAGATACGCAGTATTTT. It encodes CASIQRTGIGRSDTQYF.

V usage is TRBV6-1 and J usage is TRBJ2-7; 10 bases match TRBD2. The V gene end was trimmed by 0 bases and the J gene end by 0 bases; junction bases not matched to a gene: 5. The CDR3 has 17 amino acids. Germline-derived CDR1 and CDR2 are MNHNS and SASEGT. The CDR3 spells CASSEASGTSVSYEQYF. The CDR3 DNA reads as TGTGCCAGCAGTGAAGCATCCGGGACTAGCGTCTCCTACGAGCAGTACTTC.

The chain couples TRBV15 to TRBJ2-5; 12 bases fit TRBD2. The ends lost 3 bases at V and 5 bases at J; junction bases unmatched: 4. This CDR3 has 15 residues. Germline lookup yields CDR1 LNHNV and CDR2 YYDKDF (reference sequence). Here the CDR3 DNA reads TGTGCCACCAGCAGGACTAGCGGGAGAAGGGAGACCCAGTACTTC. Protein product: CATSRTSGRRETQYF.

The chain recombines TRBV6-6 with TRBJ2-1; D is unresolved. Looked up from germline, CDR1 is MNHNY and CDR2 is SVGAGI (reference sequence). There are 14 residues in the CDR3. Between the trimmed V and J ends, which lost 0 bases and 5 bases, there was a span of 8 bases. CDR3 residues: CASSYSGVDNEQFF. CDR3 DNA sequence: TGTGCCAGCAGTTACTCCGGCGTGGACAATGAGCAGTTCTTC.

This clone was seen a single time. The chain employs TRBV25-1 and TRBJ1-4; D unresolved. This CDR3 has 11 amino acids. Germline-derived CDR1 and CDR2 are MGHDK and SYGVNS. Between the trimmed V and J ends, which lost 4 bases and 10 bases, there was a span of 7 bases. The CDR3 here is CASSANLKLFF. The CDR3 DNA is TGTGCCAGCAGTGCGAACCTAAAACTGTTTTTT.

A remark on this clone: Other DNA sequences in this sample translate to the same CDR3. The CDR3 sequence: CASSVRGTQETQYF. In DNA, the CDR3 is TGTGCCAGCAGCGTTAGAGGCACCCAAGAGACCCAGTACTTC. V usage is TRBV9 and J usage is TRBJ2-5; D is undetermined. Looked up from germline, CDR1 is SGDLS and CDR2 is YYNGEE. The CDR3 extends over 14 amino acids. V was shortened by 2 bases and J by 1 base, with 9 bases between the two germline ends.

The chain carries TRBV7-9 and TRBJ2-5; D is undetermined. CDR1 and CDR2 from the germline V gene are SEHNR and FQNEAQ (reference sequence). V was cut by 6 bases and J by 7 bases, with 15 bases left in between. This CDR3 has 13 amino acids. The CDR3 nucleotides read TGTGCCAGCAGAGTTGTCCCGGAAGGGACCCAGTACTTC. Translated, it gives CASRVVPEGTQYF.

The chain combines TRBV6-1 with TRBJ1-5, with 11 bases aligning to TRBD1. The junction had 7 bases not matched to a gene; V was cut back by 6 bases and J by 6 bases. This CDR3 contains 15 residues. Germline values: CDR1 MNHNS, CDR2 SASEGT. This CDR3 reads CASREGQGGGQPQHF. Written as DNA, the CDR3 is TGTGCCAGCAGGGAGGGACAGGGGGGGGGTCAGCCCCAGCATTTT.

CDR3 protein: CASSLKGRRRNGYTF. CDR3 nucleotides: TGTGCCAGCAGTTTAAAAGGCAGGAGAAGGAATGGCTACACCTTC. The V and J genes are TRBV28 and TRBJ1-2; D is uncertain. Trimming took off 2 bases at V and 6 bases at J, with 16 bases between the two ends. This CDR3 has 15 residues. The germline gives CDR1 MDHEN, CDR2 SYDVKM.

This clone turned up a few times. The chain joins TRBV19 to TRBJ1-1; D may be TRBD1 (5 bases). The V gene's germline CDR1 is LNHDA and CDR2 SQIVND (reference sequence). The CDR3 runs 17 residues. Trimming took 9 bases from V and 0 from J, leaving 23 bases between them. The CDR3 DNA follows: TGTGCCAGCGGGGTGGATAGGGAGGGGTTCATGAACACTGAAGCTTTCTTT. Translating gives CASGVDREGFMNTEAFF.

This chain joins TRBV28 and TRBJ2-2; D is possibly TRBD2 (5 bases). Per germline, CDR1 MDHEN and CDR2 SYDVKM. Trimming pared 6 bases from V and 2 bases from J, leaving 16 bases between. The CDR3 extends over 16 amino acids. The CDR3, as DNA: TGTGCCAGCAGGTTGCGAGGGCAGCCCAACACCGGGGAGCTGTTTTTT. This translates into CASRLRGQPNTGELFF. The complete variable domain, with remaining parts taken from reference TRBV28 and TRBJ2-2, reads DVKVTQSSRYLVKRTGEKVFLECVQDMDHENMFWYRQDPGLGLRLIYFSYDVKMKEKGDIPEGYSVSREKKERFSLILESASTNQTSMYLCASRLRGQPNTGELFFGEGSRLTVL.

CDR3 sequence reads: CASSSHLTREANYGYTF. The CDR3 nucleotides read TGTGCCAGCAGCTCGCATTTGACCAGAGAAGCTAACTATGGCTACACCTTC. The chain is built from TRBV5-5 and TRBJ1-2; no definite D call. V dropped 3 bases and J dropped 0 bases, with 18 bases sitting between them. The CDR3 is 17 residues long. The germline CDR1 and CDR2 sequences are SGHKS and YYEKEE (reference sequence).

This clone was seen just once. CDR3 DNA sequence: TGCGCCAGCAGCACCGGACTAGCGGATCTATCCTACGAGCAGTACTTC. Residues: CASSTGLADLSYEQYF. This chain links TRBV5-1 with TRBJ2-7; 10 bases agree with TRBD2. The CDR3 extends over 16 amino acids. After removal of 4 bases from V and 1 base from J, the junction contained 8 bases not matched to a gene. Germline V CDR1 and CDR2: SGHRS, YFSETQ.

The chain couples TRBV27 to TRBJ2-6; 9 bases match TRBD1. The junction had 12 bases not matched to a gene; V was cut back by 4 bases and J by 2 bases. CDR3 size: 19 residues. CDR1 is MNHEY, CDR2 SMNVEV, per germline (reference sequence). CDR3 protein: CASSSIRDRDHAGANVLTF. The CDR3 bases are TGTGCCAGCAGTTCCATCCGGGACAGGGATCATGCTGGGGCCAACGTCCTGACTTTC.

The rearrangement links TRBV19 to TRBJ1-2; TRBD1 might be the D (6 bases). The V and J ends lost 5 bases and 4 bases respectively, with 8 bases between them. Germline CDR1 reads LNHDA; CDR2 reads SQIVND (reference sequence). The CDR3 contains 12 residues. The CDR3 sequence is CASSQGTYGYTF. CDR3 sequence (DNA): TGTGCCAGTAGTCAGGGGACCTATGGCTACACCTTC.

The rearrangement uses TRBV29-1 and TRBJ2-7; TRBD2 aligns across 8 bases. The CDR3 length is 14 residues. The V and J ends lost 1 base and 1 base, in that order; junction bases with no gene match: 3. Per the germline V gene, CDR1 is SQVTM and CDR2 is ANQGSEA. Here the CDR3 reads CSVEASGRSYEQYF. CDR3 sequence (DNA): TGCAGCGTTGAAGCCAGCGGGAGATCCTACGAGCAGTACTTC.

The chain recombines TRBV27 with TRBJ2-1; D gene unclear. The CDR3 runs 15 residues. Per germline, CDR1 MNHEY and CDR2 SMNVEV (reference sequence). Deletions cut 5 bases from V and 0 bases from J, with 11 bases between. The CDR3 nucleotides read TGTGCCAGCAGTCCGCTGATTAGCTCCTACAATGAGCAGTTCTTC. It codes for CASSPLISSYNEQFF.

This sequence joins TRBV6-1 and TRBJ2-1, with a weak D call TRBD1 (5 bases). Germline CDR1 and CDR2: MNHNS and SASEGT. The CDR3 extends over 12 amino acids. Trimming removed 8 bases at V and 6 bases at J, with 11 bases between. For the CDR3, the DNA is TGTGCCAGCCTCAGGGTTGGCAATGAGCAGTTCTTC. Translation: CASLRVGNEQFF.

The rearrangement joins TRBV10-3 to TRBJ2-7, with 8 bases fitting TRBD2. This CDR3 contains 16 residues. CDR1 and CDR2 from the germline V gene are ENHRY and SYGVKD. With 4 bases clipped from V and 4 bases from J, the junction kept 12 bases outside the gene matches. CDR3 sequence reads: CAISGTGDREGYEQYF. As DNA, the CDR3 is TGTGCCATCAGTGGGACGGGAGATCGGGAGGGGTACGAGCAGTACTTC.

J is TRBJ2-5 and V is TRBV20-1; D not resolved. This CDR3 spans 10 amino acids. Germline V CDR1 and CDR2: DFQATT, SNEGSKA (reference sequence). The CDR3 DNA is TGCTCCCGACCTCAAGAGACCCAGTACTTC. Protein: CSRPQETQYF.

This chain uses TRBV7-9 with TRBJ1-2; D is perhaps TRBD1 (6 bases). There are 13 residues in the CDR3. Trimming took off 5 bases at V and 6 bases at J, with 13 bases between the two ends. Germline values: CDR1 SEHNR, CDR2 FQNEAQ (reference sequence). The CDR3 sequence is CASSPKGVDGYTF. CDR3 nucleotide sequence: TGTGCCAGCAGCCCAAAGGGGGTCGATGGCTACACCTTC.

V and J are TRBV5-8 and TRBJ1-4; D uncertain. The CDR3 has 14 amino acids. Germline CDR1 reads SGHTS; CDR2 reads YDEGEE. V was pared by 4 bases and J by 8 bases, with 15 bases between. The CDR3 sequence: CASSPERGNEKLFF. The CDR3 nucleotides read TGTGCCAGCAGCCCTGAGCGTGGGAACGAAAAACTGTTTTTT. Looking up the rest from reference TRBV5-8 and TRBJ1-4 gives the full variable domain: EAGVTQSPTHLIKTRGQQATLRCSPISGHTSVYWYQQALGLGLQFLLWYDEGEERNRGNFPPRFSGRQFPNYSSELNVNALELEDSALYLCASSPERGNEKLFFGSGTQLSVL.

The chain carries TRBV4-1 and TRBJ2-7; D may be TRBD2 (7 bases). Germline CDR1 MGHRA, CDR2 YSYEKL. Trimming pared 0 bases from V and 2 bases from J, leaving 11 bases between. The CDR3 is made up of 15 amino acids. The CDR3 here is CASSQDGGDTYEQYF. The CDR3 coding sequence is TGCGCCAGCAGCCAAGATGGGGGGGACACCTACGAGCAGTACTTC.

Points on this clone: Additional DNA sequences in this sample encode the identical CDR3. V and J are TRBV10-3 and TRBJ2-2; no reliable D call. CDR1 ENHRY and CDR2 SYGVKD come from the germline V gene. The CDR3 consists of 13 residues. Trimming took 1 base from V and 4 from J, leaving 4 bases between them. The CDR3 nucleotides read TGTGCCATCAGTGAGTTGGCCACCGGGGAGCTGTTTTTT. It yields the protein CAISELATGELFF.